This record concerns one TCR beta chain sequence. Other DNA sequences within the sample encode an identical CDR3. This entry comes from a study of blood T cell repertoires in COVID-19. In the study overall: COVID-19 samples from acute and convalescent phases originated in the United States, Italy and Spain. The analysed material was cDNA or gDNA that came from T cells, B-cell-depleted T cells, or PBMCs.

Original analysis: Amplification from reference gene primers served as the basis for estimated nucleated cell counts. Sequencing used immunoSEQ multiplex PCR; TCRdb keeps in-frame clones, though not all of them. V and J calls and clone size are copied from that table; D and trimming were computed from the DNA. The sample includes about 140,000 clones, approximately 86% of them seen just once. Between the trimmed V and J ends, which lost 2 bases and 0 bases, there was a span of 7 bases. CDR1 is MNHNS, CDR2 SASEGT, per germline. The CDR3 runs to 14 residues. The sequence was collected from a human donor in a cohort sampled during active COVID-19. Input material: peripheral blood. The rearrangement links TRBV6-1 to TRBJ1-1, with D maybe TRBD1 (6 bases). CDR3 DNA sequence: TGTGCCAGCAGTGAACAGGGGTTGAACACTGAAGCTTTCTTT. As protein: CASSEQGLNTEAFF.